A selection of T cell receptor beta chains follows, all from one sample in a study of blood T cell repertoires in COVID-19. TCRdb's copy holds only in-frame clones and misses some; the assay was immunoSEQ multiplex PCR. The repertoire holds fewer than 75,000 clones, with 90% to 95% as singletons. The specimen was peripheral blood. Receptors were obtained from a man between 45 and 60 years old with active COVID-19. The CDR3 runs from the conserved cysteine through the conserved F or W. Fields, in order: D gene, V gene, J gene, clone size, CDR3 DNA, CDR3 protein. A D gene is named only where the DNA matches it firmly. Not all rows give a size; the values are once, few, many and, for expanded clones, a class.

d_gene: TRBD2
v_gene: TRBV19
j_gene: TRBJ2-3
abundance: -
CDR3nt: TGTGCCAGTAGTCCAAGGGGACTAAACACAGATACGCAGTATTTT
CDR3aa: CASSPRGLNTDTQYF

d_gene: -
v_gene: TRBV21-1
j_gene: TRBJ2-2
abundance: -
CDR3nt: TGTGCCAGCAGCAAGGAGGCGAACACCGGGGAGCTGTTTTTT
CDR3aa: CASSKEANTGELFF

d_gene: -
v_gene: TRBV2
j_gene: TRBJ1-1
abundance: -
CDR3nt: TGTGCCAGCAGTGAACATACTGAAGCTTTCTTT
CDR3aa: CASSEHTEAFF

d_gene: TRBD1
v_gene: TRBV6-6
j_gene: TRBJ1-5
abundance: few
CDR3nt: TGTGCCAGCGACAATAAACCGGGACAGCCGAATCAGCCCCAGCATTTT
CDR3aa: CASDNKPGQPNQPQHF

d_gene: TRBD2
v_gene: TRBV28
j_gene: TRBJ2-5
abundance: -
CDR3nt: TGTGCCAGCAGATTAGCGGGAGGGAGGGAGACCCAGTACTTC
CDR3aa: CASRLAGGRETQYF

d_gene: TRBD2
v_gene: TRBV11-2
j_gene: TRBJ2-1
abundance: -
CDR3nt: TGTGCCAGCAGCTTCGGGGGGAGCTCCTACAATGAGCAGTTCTTC
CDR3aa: CASSFGGSSYNEQFF

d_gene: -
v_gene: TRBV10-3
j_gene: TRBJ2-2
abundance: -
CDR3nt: TGTGCCATCAGTGTTTGGCCTCCAGGAGGCGGGGAGCTGTTTTTT
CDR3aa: CAISVWPPGGGELFF

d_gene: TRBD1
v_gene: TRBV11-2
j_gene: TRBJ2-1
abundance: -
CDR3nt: TGTGCCAGCAGCGCTACAGGGGATAATGAGCAGTTCTTC
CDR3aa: CASSATGDNEQFF

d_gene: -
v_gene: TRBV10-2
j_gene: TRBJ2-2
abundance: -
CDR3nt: TGCGCCAGCAGTCCCAAAGGTCGACAGCCCGCTAAAAACACCGGGGAGCTGTTTTTT
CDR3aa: CASSPKGRQPAKNTGELFF

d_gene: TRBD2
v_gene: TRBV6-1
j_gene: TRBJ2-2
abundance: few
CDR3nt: TGTGCCAGCAGTGAAGCACCTGGGGGGGTGGGGGAGCTGTTTTTT
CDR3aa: CASSEAPGGVGELFF

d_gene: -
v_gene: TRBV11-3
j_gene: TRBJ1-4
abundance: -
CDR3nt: TGTGCCAGCAGCTTCTCTAATGAAAAACTGTTTTTT
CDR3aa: CASSFSNEKLFF

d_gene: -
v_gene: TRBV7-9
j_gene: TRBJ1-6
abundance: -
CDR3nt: TGTGCCAGCTCGCGGGGGGAAGGGGATTCACCCCTCCACTTT
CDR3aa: CASSRGEGDSPLHF

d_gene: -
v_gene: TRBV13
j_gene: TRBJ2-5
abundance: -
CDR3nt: TGTGCCAGCAGCACCCGACACGGTGGAGAGACCCAGTACTTC
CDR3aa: CASSTRHGGETQYF

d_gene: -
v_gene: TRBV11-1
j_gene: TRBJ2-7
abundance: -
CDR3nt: TGTGCCAGCAGCTTAGCGCAGGAGACGAGGGACGAGCAGTACTTC
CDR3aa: CASSLAQETRDEQYF

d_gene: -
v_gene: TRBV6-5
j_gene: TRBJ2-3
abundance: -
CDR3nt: TGTGCCAGCAGCCCCCGGAAGGGGAATACGCAGTATTTT
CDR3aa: CASSPRKGNTQYF

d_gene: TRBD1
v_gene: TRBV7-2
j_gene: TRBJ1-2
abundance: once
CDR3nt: TGTGCCAGCAGCTCGCAAACCGGGACAGGGGGCCTTGGCTACACCTTC
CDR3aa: CASSSQTGTGGLGYTF

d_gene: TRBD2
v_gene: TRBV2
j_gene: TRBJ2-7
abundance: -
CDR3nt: TGTGCCAGCAGAAGAGGACTAGCGGTAAAGAGCTCCTACGAGCAGTACTTC
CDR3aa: CASRRGLAVKSSYEQYF

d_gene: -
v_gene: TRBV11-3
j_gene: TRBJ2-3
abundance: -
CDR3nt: TGTGCCAGCAGCTTAGATGGAGGGGCAGATACGCAGTATTTT
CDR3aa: CASSLDGGADTQYF

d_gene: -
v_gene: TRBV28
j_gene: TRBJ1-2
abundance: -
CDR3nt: TGTGCCAGCAGTCAAACCGCAGGGCAGGGCTACACCTTC
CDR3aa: CASSQTAGQGYTF

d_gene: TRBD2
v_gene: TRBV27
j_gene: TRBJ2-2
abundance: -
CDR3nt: TGTGCCAGCAGCCTGCCTTTGTTACTAGCGGGGGGTGGCGGGGAGCTGTTTTTT
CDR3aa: CASSLPLLLAGGGGELFF

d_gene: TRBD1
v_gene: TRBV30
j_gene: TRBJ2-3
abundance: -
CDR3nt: TGTGCCTCCAATGGGGACAGGGGCGGTCATACGCAGTATTTT
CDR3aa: CASNGDRGGHTQYF

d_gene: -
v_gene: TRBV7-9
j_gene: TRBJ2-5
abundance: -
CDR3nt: TGTGCCAGCAGCTTATTGGGCACAGAAAAGACCCAGTACTTC
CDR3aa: CASSLLGTEKTQYF

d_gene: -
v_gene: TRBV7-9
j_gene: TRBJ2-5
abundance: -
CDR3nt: TGTGCCAGCAGCTTGGCAGAGACCCAGTACTTC
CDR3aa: CASSLAETQYF

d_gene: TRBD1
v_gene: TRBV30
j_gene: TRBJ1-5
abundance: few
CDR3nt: TGTGCCTGGAGTGCCCACGGACAGGGTAGTCAGCCCCAGCATTTT
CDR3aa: CAWSAHGQGSQPQHF

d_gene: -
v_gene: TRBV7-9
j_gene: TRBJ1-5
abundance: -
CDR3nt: TGTGCCAGCAGCTTTGGAACGGGGGTGCCGCATTTT
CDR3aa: CASSFGTGVPHF

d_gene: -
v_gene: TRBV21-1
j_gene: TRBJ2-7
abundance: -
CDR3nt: TGTGCCAGCAGAAAAAACCGGGAGACTCCCCGTGCACTGTCGTACGAGCAGTACTTC
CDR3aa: CASRKNRETPRALSYEQYF

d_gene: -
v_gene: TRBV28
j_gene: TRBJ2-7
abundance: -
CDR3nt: TGTGCCAGCAGTTCCGTCAGGTACGAGCAGTACTTC
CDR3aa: CASSSVRYEQYF

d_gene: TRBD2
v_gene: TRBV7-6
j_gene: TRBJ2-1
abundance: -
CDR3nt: TGTGCCAGCAGCGGGACTAGCGGTCTAATAAGCTCCTACAATGAGCAGTTCTTC
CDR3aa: CASSGTSGLISSYNEQFF

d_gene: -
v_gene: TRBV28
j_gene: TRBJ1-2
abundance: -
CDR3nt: TGTGCCAGCAGATCCGGACAGTCCTATGGCTACACCTTC
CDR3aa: CASRSGQSYGYTF

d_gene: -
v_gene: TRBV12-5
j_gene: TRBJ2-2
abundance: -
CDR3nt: TGTGCTAGTGGTTTGAGGGAGGTCTCCCCCTCCGGGGAGCTGTTTTTT
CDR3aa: CASGLREVSPSGELFF

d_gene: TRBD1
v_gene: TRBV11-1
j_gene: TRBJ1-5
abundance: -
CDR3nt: TGTGCCAGCAGCCTAGGGACAGGGCCCAATCAGCCCCAGCATTTT
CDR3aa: CASSLGTGPNQPQHF

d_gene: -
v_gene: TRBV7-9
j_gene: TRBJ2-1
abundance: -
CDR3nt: TGTGCCAGCAGCACGCCTAGGAATGAGCAGTTCTTC
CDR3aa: CASSTPRNEQFF

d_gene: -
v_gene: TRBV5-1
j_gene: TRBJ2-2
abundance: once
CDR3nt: TGCGCCAGCAAGGGGGAGAACACCGGGGAGCTGTTTTTT
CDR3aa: CASKGENTGELFF

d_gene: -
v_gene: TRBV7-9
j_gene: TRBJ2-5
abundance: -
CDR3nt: TGTGCCAGCAGCTTACTCGGGTCAGAGACCCAGTACTTC
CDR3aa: CASSLLGSETQYF

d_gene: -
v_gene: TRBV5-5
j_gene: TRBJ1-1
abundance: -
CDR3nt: TGTGCCAGCAGCCCTTCGGAGATAGCGAACACTGAAGCTTTCTTT
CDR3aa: CASSPSEIANTEAFF

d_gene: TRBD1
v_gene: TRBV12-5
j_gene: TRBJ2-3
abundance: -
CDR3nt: TGTGCTAGTGGTTTGTTGACAGGGGATCATAGCACAGATACGCAGTATTTT
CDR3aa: CASGLLTGDHSTDTQYF

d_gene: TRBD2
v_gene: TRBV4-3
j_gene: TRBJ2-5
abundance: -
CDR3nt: TGCGCCAGCAGCCAAGAAACCGGGGAGGGGACCCAGTACTTC
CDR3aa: CASSQETGEGTQYF

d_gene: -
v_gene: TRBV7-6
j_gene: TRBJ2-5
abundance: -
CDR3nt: TGTGCCAGCAGCTTAACCGGGTTCGTAGAGACCCAGTACTTC
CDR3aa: CASSLTGFVETQYF

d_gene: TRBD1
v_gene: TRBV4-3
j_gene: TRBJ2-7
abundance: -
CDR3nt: TGCGCCAGCAGCACTCGGGACAGGGGTCCCTACGAGCAGTACTTC
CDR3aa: CASSTRDRGPYEQYF

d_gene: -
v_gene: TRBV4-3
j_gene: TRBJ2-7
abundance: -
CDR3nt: TGCGCCAGCAGCCATCGCATACAGGGAGAAGTTAGCTACGAGCAGTACTTC
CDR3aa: CASSHRIQGEVSYEQYF

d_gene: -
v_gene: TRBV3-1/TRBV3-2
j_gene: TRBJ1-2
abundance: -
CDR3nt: TGTGCCAGCAGCCTAATCCTCCGGGAAGGGTACTATGGCTACACCTTC
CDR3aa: CASSLILREGYYGYTF

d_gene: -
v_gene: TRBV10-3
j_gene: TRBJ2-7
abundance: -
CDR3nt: TGTGCCATCAGTGGTGAGACTGGAGCCGAGCAGTACTTC
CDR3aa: CAISGETGAEQYF

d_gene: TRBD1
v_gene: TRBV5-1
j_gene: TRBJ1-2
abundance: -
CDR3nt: TGCGCCAGCAACCTTGGACAGGACACGAGTGGCTACACCTTC
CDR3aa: CASNLGQDTSGYTF

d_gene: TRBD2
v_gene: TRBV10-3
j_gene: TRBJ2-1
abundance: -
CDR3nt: TGTGCCATCAGGGGTAGCGGGGGTATTTCTTCAACCTACAATGAGCAGTTCTTC
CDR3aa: CAIRGSGGISSTYNEQFF

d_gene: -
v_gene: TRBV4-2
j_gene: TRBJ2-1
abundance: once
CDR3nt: TGTGCCAGCAGCCCCCGGTACGGCCAGGGTTCCTACAATGAGCAGTTCTTC
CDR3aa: CASSPRYGQGSYNEQFF

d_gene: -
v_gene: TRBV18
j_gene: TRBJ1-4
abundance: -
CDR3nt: TGTGCCAGCTCACCGGACAGAGCTAATGAAAAACTGTTTTTT
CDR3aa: CASSPDRANEKLFF

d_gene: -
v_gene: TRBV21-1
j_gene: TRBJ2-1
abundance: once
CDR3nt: TGTGCCACCACTACTTCCCTTGGACTAGCCCGAGTCGATGAGCAGTTCTTC
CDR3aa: CATTTSLGLARVDEQFF

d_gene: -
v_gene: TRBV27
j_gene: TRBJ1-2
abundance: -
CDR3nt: TGTGCCAGCAGTTTTACAGGGCTCAACTATGGCTACACCTTC
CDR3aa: CASSFTGLNYGYTF

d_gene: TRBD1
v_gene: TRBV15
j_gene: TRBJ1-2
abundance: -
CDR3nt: TGTGCCACCAGCAGCTCTCAGGGGGCTGGTGGCTACACCTTC
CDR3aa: CATSSSQGAGGYTF

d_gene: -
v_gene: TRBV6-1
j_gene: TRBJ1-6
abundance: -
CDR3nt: TGTGCCAGCAGTGAAGGTGGGGGAGGGAAATCACCCCTCCACTTT
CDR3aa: CASSEGGGGKSPLHF

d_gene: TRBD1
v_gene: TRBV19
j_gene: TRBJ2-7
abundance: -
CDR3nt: TGTGCCAGTAGTGCAAACCGGGACAGGGCTTCGTACTACGAGCAGTACTTC
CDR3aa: CASSANRDRASYYEQYF

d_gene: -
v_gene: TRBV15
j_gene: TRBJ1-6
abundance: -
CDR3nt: TGTGCCACCAGCAGAGGGGCAGGGGATAATTCACCCCTCCACTTT
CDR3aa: CATSRGAGDNSPLHF

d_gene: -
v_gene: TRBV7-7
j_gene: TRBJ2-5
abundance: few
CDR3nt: TGTGCTAGCAGTACAGGCCGGGGGAGCCAAGAGACCCAGTACTTC
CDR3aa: CASSTGRGSQETQYF

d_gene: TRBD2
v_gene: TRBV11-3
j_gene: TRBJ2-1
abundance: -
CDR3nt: TGTGCCAGCAGCTCAGACCTAGCGGGGGGCTCCCCTTGGCAGTTCTTC
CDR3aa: CASSSDLAGGSPWQFF